The 21 T cell receptor beta chains below were found in one sample sequenced in a study of blood T cell repertoires in COVID-19. Sequenced by immunoSEQ multiplex PCR; TCRdb stores in-frame clones only, minus some. The sample yields around 300,000 clones, 80% to 90% seen once. The sequencing sample was made of PBMCs or T cells enriched from blood (not recorded which). Receptors originate from a man under 40 who had recovered from COVID-19.

The chain couples TRBV6-2 or TRBV6-3 to TRBJ2-1; possible D gene TRBD2, 5 bases. The germline CDR1 and CDR2 sequences are MNHEY and SVGEGT. The CDR3 has 14 residues. V lost 0 bases to trimming and J lost 8 bases, with 11 bases between them. CDR3 bases: TGTGCCAGCAGTTACTCGTCTAGCACACATGAGCAGTTCTTC. It yields the protein CASSYSSSTHEQFF.

The V gene is TRBV19, the J gene TRBJ2-6; D gene unclear. V was shortened by 3 bases and J by 0 bases, with 12 bases between the two germline ends. CDR1 is LNHDA, CDR2 SQIVND, per germline (reference sequence). The CDR3 totals 17 residues. Here the CDR3 reads CASSILGPHSGANVLTF. The CDR3 DNA is TGTGCCAGTAGTATTCTTGGGCCCCACTCTGGGGCCAACGTCCTGACTTTC.

In this sample, this clone turned up a few times. This chain uses TRBV30 with TRBJ1-2; D is undetermined. This CDR3 has 14 residues. V was clipped by 2 bases and J by 6 bases, with 16 bases between them. Germline values: CDR1 GTSNPN, CDR2 SVGIG (reference sequence). CDR3 coding DNA: TGTGCCTGGAGTTCGGAGGGATTTGGAGATGGCTACACCTTC. Residues: CAWSSEGFGDGYTF.

The chain employs TRBV11-2 and TRBJ2-5, with TRBD2 matching 8 bases. The ends lost 6 bases at V and 2 bases at J; junction bases unmatched: 8. This CDR3 has 15 amino acids. Germline V gives CDR1 SGHAT, CDR2 FQNNGV. CDR3 in DNA: TGTGCCAGCAGATTGACTAGCGTCCAACAAGAGACCCAGTACTTC. This codes for CASRLTSVQQETQYF. Based on the CDR3 plus reference TRBV11-2 and TRBJ2-5, the full variable domain is EAGVAQSPRYKIIEKRQSVAFWCNPISGHATLYWYQQILGQGPKLLIQFQNNGVVDDSQLPKDRFSAERLKGVDSTLKIQPAKLEDSAVYLCASRLTSVQQETQYFGPGTRLLVL.

As concerns this clone: The same CDR3 is also encoded by other DNA sequences in this sample. The chain uses TRBV4-2 and TRBJ2-7, with 8 bases lining up with TRBD1. With 1 base clipped from V and 4 bases from J, the junction kept 6 bases outside the gene matches. Per the germline V gene, CDR1 is LGHNA and CDR2 is YNFKEQ. The CDR3 is made up of 15 amino acids. In DNA form, the CDR3 reads TGTGCCAGCAGCCAAGTGGGGACAGGCAATTACGAGCAGTACTTC. Its translation is CASSQVGTGNYEQYF.

V gene TRBV11-2 combines with J gene TRBJ2-1, with 8 positions matching TRBD1. Unmatched junction bases numbered 4, after V lost 6 bases and J lost 6 bases. CDR1 is SGHAT, CDR2 FQNNGV, per germline. This CDR3 has 13 residues. The CDR3: CASSLQGGNEQFF. Here the CDR3 DNA reads TGTGCCAGCAGTTTACAGGGGGGCAATGAGCAGTTCTTC.

This chain joins TRBV6-5 and TRBJ2-1, with D uncertain. V was shortened by 6 bases and J by 8 bases, with 8 bases between the two germline ends. This CDR3 contains 11 residues. Germline CDR1 reads MNHEY; CDR2 reads SVGAGI. The CDR3 nucleotides read TGTGCCAGCAGGGGCATCGATGAGCAGTTCTTC. Its protein product is CASRGIDEQFF.

This chain uses TRBV7-9 with TRBJ1-3; 9 bases are a match to TRBD1. The V segment lost 1 base and the J segment 3 bases; nucleotides outside the gene matches: 4. CDR1 is SEHNR and CDR2 is FQNEAQ in the germline V gene (reference sequence). CDR3 length equals 16 residues. Written as DNA, the CDR3 is TGTGCCAGCAGCTTAGGGCGGACAGGGGATGGAAACACCATATATTTT. It encodes CASSLGRTGDGNTIYF.

This chain links TRBV9 with TRBJ1-3; 8 positions match TRBD1. CDR1 is SGDLS and CDR2 is YYNGEE in the germline V gene. The CDR3 covers 15 residues. J gave up 1 base and V 0 bases, and 0 bases lay outside the gene matches. The CDR3 DNA follows: TGTGCCAGCAGCGTAGGACAGGGGTCTGGAAACACCATATATTTT. It translates to CASSVGQGSGNTIYF.

J is TRBJ1-1 and V is TRBV7-9; D gene unclear. The CDR3 runs to 12 residues. The germline V gene has CDR1 SEHNR and CDR2 FQNEAQ (reference sequence). V was clipped by 4 bases and J by 10 bases, with 13 bases between them. CDR3 DNA sequence: TGTGCCAGCAGCTCGAGCGCCCTCGGAGCTTTCTTT. It encodes CASSSSALGAFF.

The gene calls are TRBV5-1 and TRBJ2-7, with D possibly matching TRBD2 (5 bases). The V gene's germline CDR1 is SGHRS and CDR2 YFSETQ. This CDR3 is 15 amino acids long. The V end was cut by 0 bases, the J end by 5 bases, with 15 bases between. CDR3 loop: CASSLGGWVLDEQYF. The DNA of the CDR3 is TGCGCCAGCAGCTTGGGCGGGTGGGTTTTAGACGAGCAGTACTTC.

The V gene is TRBV3-1 (or the pseudogene TRBV3-2), the J gene TRBJ2-1; 10 nucleotides line up with TRBD2. This CDR3 is built from 16 residues. CDR1 and CDR2 from the germline V gene are LGHDT and YNNKEL (reference sequence). V trimming: 4 bases; J trimming: 2 bases; junction bases outside the gene matches: 5. The CDR3 spells CASSPPSGGAYNEQFF. The CDR3 DNA reads as TGTGCCAGCAGCCCTCCGAGCGGGGGGGCCTACAATGAGCAGTTCTTC.

The chain joins TRBV5-4 to TRBJ1-2; the match to TRBD1 covers 12 bases. V lost 4 bases, J lost 4 bases, and 5 bases stayed unmatched. CDR1 is SGHNT and CDR2 is YYREEE in the germline V gene (reference sequence). The length of the CDR3 is 15 residues. The CDR3 sequence is CASSVGTGGIYGYTF. The CDR3 DNA reads as TGTGCCAGCAGCGTTGGGACAGGGGGCATCTATGGCTACACCTTC.

This chain links TRBV18 with TRBJ1-1; TRBD1 might be the D (5 bases). The CDR3 consists of 14 residues. V lost 9 bases and J lost 1, with 15 bases in between. Germline V lookup: CDR1 KGHSH, CDR2 LQKENI. For the CDR3, the DNA is TGTGCCAGTGGAAGGGGCTTTACGAACACTGAAGCTTTCTTT. As protein: CASGRGFTNTEAFF.

The chain combines TRBV2 with TRBJ2-7; D uncertain. Deletions cut 1 base from V and 1 base from J, with 8 bases between. The CDR3 spans 14 residues. Looked up from germline, CDR1 is SNHLY and CDR2 is FYNNEI. The CDR3 DNA follows: TGTGCCAGCAGTGAAGGCCAGATTTCCTACGAGCAGTACTTC. Translation gives CASSEGQISYEQYF.

The chain joins TRBV11-2 to TRBJ2-2; 7 bases align to TRBD1. The CDR3 totals 17 residues. Germline loops: CDR1 SGHAT, CDR2 FQNNGV. Germline trimming cut 5 bases from V and 6 bases from J; bases unmatched to any gene: 15. DNA for the CDR3: TGTGCCAGCAGCCCGACAGGGTATGGCTATATCGCCGGGGAGCTGTTTTTT. This gives the protein CASSPTGYGYIAGELFF.

The chain uses TRBV15 and TRBJ2-3, with D perhaps matching TRBD2 (7 bases). Germline loops: CDR1 LNHNV, CDR2 YYDKDF (reference sequence). This CDR3 has 16 amino acids. The ends were cut back, 5 bases at V and 0 bases at J, with 15 bases in the middle. The CDR3 loop is CATSEGGGSSTDTQYF. The CDR3 DNA is TGTGCCACCAGCGAGGGGGGGGGATCAAGCACAGATACGCAGTATTTT.

The chain combines TRBV28 with TRBJ2-6, with 9 bases identical to TRBD1. Per the germline V gene, CDR1 is MDHEN and CDR2 is SYDVKM. With V trimmed by 4 bases and J by 0 bases, 7 bases remained unmatched. This CDR3 region has 18 residues. CDR3 sequence: CASSSRRTGASGANVLTF. The CDR3, as DNA: TGTGCCAGCAGTTCTCGTCGGACAGGGGCCTCTGGGGCCAACGTCCTGACTTTC.

The chain links TRBV19 to TRBJ2-2, with 9 bases matching TRBD1. Trimming at V came to 4 bases and at J to 6 bases, leaving 3 bases not matched to a gene. Germline CDR1 is LNHDA and CDR2 is SQIVND (reference sequence). CDR3 length: 14 residues. In DNA, the CDR3 is TGTGCCAGTAGTAGAGGGACAGGGTCCGGGGAGCTGTTTTTT. Encoded protein: CASSRGTGSGELFF.

This clone has a single count. V usage is TRBV6-5 and J usage is TRBJ1-1, with D unclear. The CDR3 spans 13 residues. V shed 6 bases and J shed 11 bases, with 19 bases lying between them. CDR1 and CDR2 (germline): MNHEY, SVGAGI. The CDR3 here is CASSRESGVRAFF. CDR3 DNA: TGTGCCAGCAGCCGTGAAAGCGGGGTACGCGCTTTCTTT.

V and J are TRBV7-9 and TRBJ2-3; D is possibly TRBD2 (5 bases). Germline V gene data show CDR1 as SEHNR and CDR2 as FQNEAQ (reference sequence). CDR3 length equals 14 residues. The V and J ends lost 8 bases and 2 bases respectively, with 14 bases between them. The CDR3 nucleotides read TGTGCCAGCCACGGACTCCTCAACACAGATACGCAGTATTTT. It is translated as CASHGLLNTDTQYF.